Listed below are T cell receptor beta chains from one sample, sequenced in a study of cytomegalovirus exposure and HLA in healthy donors. Repertoires were generated with immunoSEQ multiplex PCR, while TCRdb's copy carries only in-frame clones and drops some. The sample yields roughly 130,000 clones, approximately 84% seen once. The sample comprised PBMCs. The receptors come from a woman aged 25-40 years in good health and CMV-seronegative. CDR3s include the opening cysteine and the closing phenylalanine or tryptophan. D genes are given only for firm matches. Where a row states a size, it is once, few, many or the class of an expanded clone; other rows omit it.

D gene | clone size | J gene | V gene | CDR3 protein | CDR3 DNA
NA | NA | TRBJ1-3 | TRBV5-1 | CASSLAPGFSGNTIYF | TGCGCCAGCAGCTTGGCCCCGGGTTTTAGTGGAAACACCATATATTTT
TRBD1 | NA | TRBJ1-2 | TRBV2 | CASSEGQGAIYGYTF | TGTGCCAGCAGTGAAGGTCAGGGGGCTATCTATGGCTACACCTTC
TRBD2 | NA | TRBJ2-5 | TRBV19 | CASSVSPLASGGSWYQETQYF | TGTGCCAGTAGTGTCTCTCCCCTCGCTAGCGGGGGTTCTTGGTACCAAGAGACCCAGTACTTC
NA | NA | TRBJ2-7 | TRBV11-2 | CASSRVYEQYF | TGTGCCAGCAGCCGCGTCTACGAGCAGTACTTC
TRBD1 | few | TRBJ1-2 | TRBV5-1 | CASSIGQAVGYTF | TGCGCCAGCAGCATCGGACAGGCCGTTGGCTACACCTTC
NA | NA | TRBJ1-4 | TRBV7-9 | CASSSGGVGNEKLFF | TGTGCCAGCAGCTCCGGGGGAGTAGGTAATGAAAAACTGTTTTTT
NA | NA | TRBJ2-5 | TRBV2 | CASSEGRASPETQYF | TGTGCCAGCAGTGAAGGGAGGGCTAGCCCAGAGACCCAGTACTTC
TRBD1 | NA | TRBJ1-5 | TRBV7-8 | CASSPQQGVPQHF | TGTGCCAGCAGCCCACAACAGGGGGTGCCCCAGCATTTT
TRBD2 | NA | TRBJ2-1 | TRBV5-1 | CASSLGVSGGIYNEQFF | TGCGCCAGCAGCTTGGGAGTTAGCGGGGGCATATACAATGAGCAGTTCTTC
TRBD1 | NA | TRBJ1-1 | TRBV29-1 | CSVTGGAPGEAFF | TGCAGCGTTACAGGGGGCGCCCCGGGTGAAGCTTTCTTT
NA | NA | TRBJ1-6 | TRBV2 | CASSFNNSPLHF | TGTGCCAGCAGTTTTAATAATTCACCCCTCCACTTT
NA | NA | TRBJ2-4 | TRBV28 | CASSLSQNLAKNIQYF | TGTGCCAGCAGTTTGTCTCAGAACCTAGCCAAAAACATTCAGTACTTC
TRBD1 | few | TRBJ1-2 | TRBV11-2 | CASSPYRQGYGYTF | TGTGCCAGCAGCCCCTATCGACAGGGATATGGCTACACCTTC
TRBD1 | NA | TRBJ2-5 | TRBV6-6 | CASSQPDRERGTQYF | TGTGCCAGCAGTCAGCCGGACAGGGAAAGGGGGACCCAGTACTTC
NA | NA | TRBJ2-6 | TRBV5-1 | CASSQFTGATSGANVLTF | TGCGCCAGCAGCCAATTCACAGGAGCCACCTCTGGGGCCAACGTCCTGACTTTC
TRBD1 | NA | TRBJ1-2 | TRBV9 | CASSIGTDYGYTF | TGTGCCAGCAGCATCGGGACAGACTATGGCTACACCTTC
NA | once | TRBJ1-6 | TRBV5-4 | CASSLERGGSPLHF | TGTGCCAGCAGCTTGGAAAGGGGTGGCTCACCCCTCCACTTT
TRBD2 | NA | TRBJ2-1 | TRBV5-4 | CASSLSSGGPWDEQFF | TGTGCCAGCAGCTTGTCTAGCGGGGGGCCGTGGGATGAGCAGTTCTTC
NA | NA | TRBJ1-2 | TRBV5-6 | CASETGQNSYGYTF | TGTGCCAGCGAAACCGGACAGAATTCCTATGGCTACACCTTC
NA | few | TRBJ1-1 | TRBV5-1 | CASSLFSGVNTEAFF | TGCGCCAGCAGCTTGTTCTCCGGGGTGAACACTGAAGCTTTCTTT
NA | NA | TRBJ2-5 | TRBV5-1 | CASSVGNSLDQETQYF | TGCGCCAGCAGCGTGGGAAATTCACTCGACCAAGAGACCCAGTACTTC
NA | NA | TRBJ1-2 | TRBV6-5 | CASRQTQLGGYTF | TGTGCCAGCAGACAGACACAGCTCGGAGGCTACACCTTC
NA | NA | TRBJ1-5 | TRBV5-1 | CASSLFPGNQPQHF | TGCGCCAGCAGCTTGTTTCCGGGTAATCAGCCCCAGCATTTT
TRBD1 | NA | TRBJ1-2 | TRBV6-1 | CASSEVGVGQGIDGYTF | TGTGCCAGCAGTGAAGTAGGGGTGGGACAGGGTATCGATGGCTACACCTTC
TRBD1 | NA | TRBJ2-5 | TRBV4-2 | CASSRTGTEETQYF | TGTGCCAGCAGCCGAACCGGGACAGAAGAGACCCAGTACTTC
TRBD1 | NA | TRBJ2-1 | TRBV5-4 | CASSLQGEEQFF | TGTGCCAGCAGCTTGCAGGGGGAAGAGCAGTTCTTC
TRBD1 | NA | TRBJ1-5 | TRBV7-8 | CASSHLGTGRSQPQHF | TGTGCCAGCAGCCACCTCGGGACAGGTAGGAGTCAGCCCCAGCATTTT
NA | NA | TRBJ2-7 | TRBV18 | CASSPHPRSYEQYF | TGTGCCAGCTCACCCCACCCTAGGTCCTACGAGCAGTACTTC
TRBD2 | NA | TRBJ2-1 | TRBV7-6 | CASSRTSGGNEQFF | TGTGCCAGCAGCCGGACTAGCGGGGGAAATGAGCAGTTCTTC
TRBD1 | NA | TRBJ2-1 | TRBV28 | CASSFLDRMWNEQFF | TGTGCCAGCAGTTTCTTGGACAGGATGTGGAATGAGCAGTTCTTC
NA | NA | TRBJ1-5 | TRBV7-2 | CASSLVTGGSSNQPQHF | TGTGCCAGCAGCTTAGTCACGGGGGGAAGTAGCAATCAGCCCCAGCATTTT
NA | NA | TRBJ2-7 | TRBV7-2 | CASSLRRGGTGEQYF | TGTGCCAGCAGCTTAAGGAGGGGGGGCACGGGGGAGCAGTACTTC
TRBD1 | once | TRBJ1-2 | TRBV19 | CASSNPGQRGAYGYTF | TGTGCCAGTAGTAATCCGGGACAGAGGGGGGCCTATGGCTACACCTTC
NA | NA | TRBJ1-1 | TRBV27 | CASSLGNTEAFF | TGTGCCAGCAGTCTAGGAAACACTGAAGCTTTCTTT
NA | few | TRBJ1-6 | TRBV7-9 | CASSLDRASSPLHF | TGTGCCAGCAGCTTAGACAGGGCTAGCTCACCCCTCCACTTT
TRBD1 | NA | TRBJ1-4 | TRBV18 | CASSPKRTGGDEKLFF | TGTGCCAGCTCACCAAAAAGGACAGGGGGCGATGAAAAACTGTTTTTT
TRBD1 | NA | TRBJ1-4 | TRBV27 | CASSLKVGTGYEKLFF | TGTGCCAGCAGTTTAAAAGTGGGGACAGGGTATGAAAAACTGTTTTTT
TRBD1 | NA | TRBJ1-5 | TRBV6-5 | CASTQGDRPHQPQHF | TGTGCCAGCACCCAAGGGGACAGACCTCATCAGCCCCAGCATTTT
TRBD2 | NA | TRBJ2-5 | TRBV11-1 | CASSLTRTRPLQETQYF | TGTGCCAGCAGCTTAACAAGGACTAGACCACTTCAAGAGACCCAGTACTTC
NA | NA | TRBJ1-4 | TRBV6-6 | CASSYSPLGAEKLFF | TGTGCCAGCAGTTACTCCCCCCTGGGGGCTGAAAAACTGTTTTTT
NA | NA | TRBJ1-6 | TRBV5-1 | CASTNQGSPLHF | TGCGCCAGCACCAACCAGGGTTCACCCCTCCACTTT
NA | NA | TRBJ1-1 | TRBV5-1 | CASSLILSGTEAFF | TGCGCCAGCAGCCTCATCCTGTCGGGCACTGAAGCTTTCTTT
TRBD1 | once | TRBJ1-3 | TRBV6-6 | CASNGQGAAIYF | TGTGCCAGCAACGGACAGGGGGCAGCCATATATTTT
NA | NA | TRBJ2-7 | TRBV19 | CASSLHGDYEQYF | TGTGCCAGTAGTTTGCACGGAGACTACGAGCAGTACTTC
NA | NA | TRBJ2-5 | TRBV6-5 | CASTPGGMATQYF | TGTGCCAGCACCCCAGGGGGGATGGCGACCCAGTACTTC
NA | NA | TRBJ2-7 | TRBV4-1 | CASSQVGKDRLLYYEQYF | TGCGCCAGCAGCCAAGTGGGGAAGGACAGATTACTATACTACGAGCAGTACTTC
NA | once | TRBJ2-5 | TRBV7-2 | CASSLGVTGTQYF | TGTGCCAGCAGCTTAGGAGTGACGGGGACCCAGTACTTC
NA | NA | TRBJ1-6 | TRBV28 | CASRGASDSPLHF | TGTGCCAGCAGGGGGGCGAGCGATTCACCCCTCCACTTT
TRBD1 | NA | TRBJ2-5 | TRBV7-2 | CASSLYRGRGETQYF | TGTGCCAGCAGCTTGTACAGGGGGCGCGGGGAGACCCAGTACTTC
TRBD1 | NA | TRBJ1-2 | TRBV30 | CAWRLAGGRGYTF | TGTGCCTGGAGATTGGCAGGGGGACGCGGCTACACCTTC
NA | NA | TRBJ1-1 | TRBV7-8 | CASSHLTGNTEAFF | TGTGCCAGCAGCCACCTTACAGGGAACACTGAAGCTTTCTTT
TRBD1 | once | TRBJ2-7 | TRBV29-1 | CSVTGTAISYEQYF | TGCAGCGTGACCGGGACAGCGATTTCCTACGAGCAGTACTTC